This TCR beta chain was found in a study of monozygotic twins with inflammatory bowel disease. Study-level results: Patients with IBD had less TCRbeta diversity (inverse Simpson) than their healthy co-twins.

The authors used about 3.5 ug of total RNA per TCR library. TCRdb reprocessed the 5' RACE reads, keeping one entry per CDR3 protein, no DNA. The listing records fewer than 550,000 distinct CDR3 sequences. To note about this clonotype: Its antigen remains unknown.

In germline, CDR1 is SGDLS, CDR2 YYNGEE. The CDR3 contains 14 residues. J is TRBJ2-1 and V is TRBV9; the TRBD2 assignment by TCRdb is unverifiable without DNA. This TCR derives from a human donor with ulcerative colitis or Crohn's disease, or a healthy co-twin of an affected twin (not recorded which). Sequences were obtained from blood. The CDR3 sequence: CASSAGGGLHEQFF.